This T cell receptor beta chain was sequenced during a study of shared clonotypes between healthy human individuals. This clone was counted a single time. Produced via immunoSEQ multiplex PCR; TCRdb's table is partial and in-frame only. The table records about 1.9 million clones, just under 95% of them present only once. The naive CD8 subset, CD45RO-negative cells positively selected for CCR7, excluded terminally differentiated effector memory CD45RA+ cells. The CDR3 is 15 amino acids. Per germline, CDR1 PRHDT and CDR2 FYEKMQ (reference sequence). V dropped 3 bases and J dropped 3; count of bases not matched to a gene: 2.

J is TRBJ2-5 and V is TRBV13; 12 bases are shared with TRBD2. Source material: naive CD8+ T cells from PBMCs. The TCR sequence derives from a man aged 18-30 years in good health. Some clones in this sample may be carry-over from other donors' samples. The CDR3 DNA sequence: TGTGCCAGCAGCTTTTGGACTAGCGGGGAAGAGACCCAGTACTTC. It translates to CASSFWTSGEETQYF.